This T cell receptor beta chain stems from a study of radiotherapy plus CTLA-4 blockade in lung cancer. The wider study: There were objective responses in 18% of patients, and about 31% had disease control. The study, taken as a whole, reports: In blood, after radiotherapy plus ipilimumab, tumor-derived TCR clones expanded. Alongside interferon-beta, early blood T cell clone dynamics were reportedly the best predictor of response.

The data were produced by immunoSEQ multiplex PCR, yet TCRdb's version contains in-frame clones alone and is incomplete. The table includes around 50,000 clones, around nine tenths detected once. The germline CDR1 and CDR2 sequences are SEHNR and FQNEAQ (reference sequence). CDR3 length: 16 amino acids. The junction had 8 bases not matched to a gene; V was cut back by 5 bases and J by 2 bases. Details on this clone: The target antigen is unknown.

The source of this sequence is a human donor with non-small cell lung cancer that progressed on radiotherapy plus ipilimumab. Some clones in this sample may be carry-over from other donors' samples. The specimen comprised peripheral blood, sampled from a patient treated with radiotherapy plus ipilimumab. V usage is TRBV7-9 and J usage is TRBJ2-5; 10 bases map to TRBD2. CDR3 region: CASSPSGRRGQETQYF. For the CDR3, the DNA is TGTGCCAGCAGCCCTAGCGGGAGAAGGGGACAAGAGACCCAGTACTTC.